A single sample is the source of the 22 T cell receptor beta chains below, sequenced in a study of cytomegalovirus exposure and HLA in healthy donors. It was with 60 Vbeta and 13 Jbeta primers that the PCR ran. TCRdb's copy holds only in-frame clones and misses some; the assay was immunoSEQ multiplex PCR. The sample contains about 200,000 clones, about 79% of which appear only once. Sequenced: PBMCs. These receptors all stem from a male donor in good health and CMV-seronegative.

This clone was counted only a few times. The CDR3 region is CASWSGDSYEQYF. The CDR3, as DNA: TGTGCCAGCTGGTCAGGGGACTCCTACGAGCAGTACTTC. The chain has TRBV27 and TRBJ2-7, with D possibly matching TRBD1 (6 bases). Germline assignment: CDR1 MNHEY and CDR2 SMNVEV (reference sequence). V dropped 8 bases and J dropped 0 bases, with 11 bases sitting between them. This CDR3 spans 13 amino acids.

The gene calls are TRBV19 and TRBJ1-1, with 8 bases fitting TRBD1. Germline loops: CDR1 LNHDA, CDR2 SQIVND (reference sequence). Trimming took 6 bases from V and 1 from J; bases not matched to a gene: 10. The CDR3 has 16 residues. The CDR3 spells CASRFDQGAGNTEAFF. In DNA, the CDR3 is TGTGCCAGTAGATTCGACCAGGGGGCTGGGAACACTGAAGCTTTCTTT.

The chain employs TRBV13 and TRBJ2-7; D is ambiguous. Between the trimmed V and J ends, which lost 2 bases and 5 bases, there was a span of 7 bases. The CDR3 consists of 12 residues. Germline loops: CDR1 PRHDT, CDR2 FYEKMQ (reference sequence). The CDR3 protein is CASSLLENEQYF. Written as DNA, the CDR3 is TGTGCCAGCAGCTTATTGGAGAACGAGCAGTACTTC.

This rearrangement joins TRBV30 to TRBJ1-1; D is possibly TRBD1 (5 bases). CDR1 GTSNPN and CDR2 SVGIG come from the germline V gene (reference sequence). The CDR3 covers 11 residues. Trimming left V 1 base short and J 9 bases short, with 9 bases between. The DNA for the CDR3 is TGTGCCTGGAGTGAGGGGATGAAAGCTTTCTTT. Amino acid sequence: CAWSEGMKAFF.

This clone was counted a single time. The chain combines TRBV4-2 with TRBJ2-1, with 8 bases that match TRBD2. V lost 4 bases and J lost 15; bases outside the gene matches: 11. The CDR3 totals 13 residues. Germline V gene sequence: CDR1 LGHNA, CDR2 YNFKEQ. CDR3 bases: TGTGCCAGCAGCCCGGAGACGGGAGGGCCCTTGTTCTTC. It encodes CASSPETGGPLFF.

The chain combines TRBV4-1 with TRBJ2-1, with a tentative D call TRBD2 (6 bases). The V gene's germline CDR1 is MGHRA and CDR2 YSYEKL. With 0 bases removed from V and 5 bases from J, the gap between germline ends came to 17 bases. The CDR3 runs 17 residues. As DNA, the CDR3 is TGCGCCAGCAGCCAAGAGCAACGCCGCGGGGTCGACAATGAGCAGTTCTTC. Its protein product is CASSQEQRRGVDNEQFF.

J is TRBJ2-7 and V is TRBV5-6; 11 positions match TRBD1. The CDR3 is 14 amino acids. V trimming: 3 bases; J trimming: 4 bases; junction bases outside the gene matches: 3. The germline V gene has CDR1 SGHDT and CDR2 YYEEEE. The CDR3 loop is CASSWDRGIYEQYF. In DNA, the CDR3 is TGTGCCAGCAGCTGGGACAGGGGGATATACGAGCAGTACTTC. Filled out from reference TRBV5-6 and TRBJ2-7, the complete variable domain reads DAGVTQSPTHLIKTRGQQVTLRCSPKSGHDTVSWYQQALGQGPQFIFQYYEEEERQRGNFPDRFSGHQFPNYSSELNVNALLLGDSALYLCASSWDRGIYEQYFGPGTRLTVT.

The J gene is TRBJ1-4, the V gene TRBV5-1; 7 bases line up with TRBD1. The CDR3 has 16 residues. With 4 bases clipped from V and 6 bases from J, the junction kept 12 bases outside the gene matches. The germline V gene has CDR1 SGHRS and CDR2 YFSETQ. This CDR3 is CASSLGDGGGYEKLFF. DNA of the CDR3: TGCGCCAGCAGCCTGGGGGATGGAGGGGGCTATGAAAAACTGTTTTTT.

The chain has TRBV7-3 and TRBJ1-1; D is uncertain. Germline CDR1 SGHTA, CDR2 FQGTGA. The V gene lost 5 bases and the J gene lost 5 bases, with 18 bases spanning the gap. The length of the CDR3 is 15 residues. CDR3 DNA sequence: TGTGCCAGCAGCCCTGACGGTCCCATGAGGACTGAAGCTTTCTTT. Protein: CASSPDGPMRTEAFF.

As regards this clone: The germline gene is not matched at one end of the junction; a read error may be the cause. The rearrangement joins TRBV30 to TRBJ2-3, with D perhaps matching TRBD2 (6 bases). This CDR3 spans 11 amino acids. Per germline, CDR1 GTSNPN and CDR2 SVGIG (reference sequence). CDR3 in amino acids: CLGGRTDTQYF. The CDR3 coding sequence is TGCCTCGGGGGAAGGACAGATACGCAGTATTTT.

This clone appeared a single time. The gene calls are TRBV29-1 and TRBJ2-1; 7 bases are shared with TRBD2. This CDR3 is 9 amino acids long. The trim removed 4 bases at V and 13 bases at J, leaving 1 base unmatched. CDR1 is SQVTM, CDR2 ANQGSEA, per germline. The CDR3 spells CSVGAGQFF. In DNA, the CDR3 is TGCAGCGTTGGAGCGGGACAGTTCTTC.

The V call is TRBV2, the J call TRBJ1-3; TRBD1 is a possible D gene (5 bases). V was trimmed by 6 bases and J by 1 base, leaving 7 bases between them. The V gene's germline CDR1 is SNHLY and CDR2 FYNNEI. This CDR3 comprises 13 residues. For the CDR3, the DNA is TGTGCCAGCAGGGGGGGGTCTGGAAACACCATATATTTT. Translation gives CASRGGSGNTIYF.

The chain links TRBV9 to TRBJ1-3; D unresolved. With 0 bases removed from V and 0 bases from J, the gap between germline ends came to 10 bases. The CDR3 loop spans 16 amino acids. Germline V gene data show CDR1 as SGDLS and CDR2 as YYNGEE. The CDR3 spells CASSVVGRHSGNTIYF. The CDR3 nucleotides are TGTGCCAGCAGCGTAGTCGGGAGACACTCTGGAAACACCATATATTTT.

Only a few counts were recorded for this clone. The genes are TRBV9 and TRBJ2-3; 9 bases fit TRBD1. Trimming removed 3 bases from V and 10 bases from J; junction bases left unmatched: 12. The CDR3 extends over 15 amino acids. Germline values: CDR1 SGDLS, CDR2 YYNGEE. The CDR3 DNA is TGTGCCAGCAGCGACGCGACAGGGGGGGACGTCCCGCAGTATTTT. This encodes CASSDATGGDVPQYF.

This clone was detected only once. This sequence joins TRBV15 and TRBJ1-1; 7 bases fit TRBD1. There are 15 residues in the CDR3. Germline assignment: CDR1 LNHNV and CDR2 YYDKDF (reference sequence). J was trimmed by 4 bases and V by 0 bases; bases with no gene match: 5. This CDR3 reads CATSRDAGGGTEAFF. Here the CDR3 DNA reads TGTGCCACCAGCAGAGATGCAGGGGGAGGCACTGAAGCTTTCTTT.

The chain joins TRBV30 to TRBJ1-2; 7 nucleotides match TRBD1. The germline CDR1 and CDR2 sequences are GTSNPN and SVGIG (reference sequence). The junction had 4 bases not matched to a gene; V was cut back by 0 bases and J by 6 bases. The CDR3 consists of 13 residues. DNA of the CDR3: TGTGCCTGGAGTGTAAACAGGGGCCATGGCTACACCTTC. It specifies CAWSVNRGHGYTF.

This clone was seen once. The CDR3 sequence is CASSPSSGLAKNIQYF. The DNA for the CDR3 is TGCGCCAGCAGCCCCTCTAGCGGACTAGCCAAAAACATTCAGTACTTC. The rearrangement joins TRBV4-1 to TRBJ2-4, with 7 bases lining up with TRBD2. V was clipped by 4 bases and J by 0 bases; unmatched bases: 6. From germline, CDR1 is MGHRA and CDR2 YSYEKL. The CDR3 contains 16 residues.

The chain recombines TRBV5-4 with TRBJ1-4, with D unresolved. Germline lookup yields CDR1 SGHNT and CDR2 YYREEE (reference sequence). Trimming shortened V by 0 bases and J by 3 bases, and 6 bases separated the two germline ends. CDR3 size: 14 residues. The CDR3 loop reads CASSLERANEKLFF. The CDR3 region has the DNA TGTGCCAGCAGCTTGGAGAGGGCTAATGAAAAACTGTTTTTT.

V and J are TRBV5-4 and TRBJ2-7; 8 bases line up with TRBD1. Unmatched junction bases numbered 12, after V lost 5 bases and J lost 5 bases. The germline V gene has CDR1 SGHNT and CDR2 YYREEE (reference sequence). The CDR3 has 15 amino acids. The CDR3, as DNA: TGTGCCAGCAGTTCTTCAGGACAGGGTTTCCACGAGCAGTACTTC. Protein product: CASSSSGQGFHEQYF.

V and J are TRBV6-5 and TRBJ2-1; perhaps TRBD2 as D (5 bases). The germline V and J ends were trimmed by 2 bases and 8 bases, with 19 bases remaining between them. Germline lookup yields CDR1 MNHEY and CDR2 SVGAGI. This CDR3 is 16 amino acids long. The CDR3 reads CASSYLGPAVGDEQFF. The CDR3 region has the DNA TGTGCCAGCAGTTACCTCGGACCGGCCGTGGGAGATGAGCAGTTCTTC.

The V and J genes are TRBV15 and TRBJ2-5, with unresolved D. Trimming removed 0 bases from V and 1 base from J, with 3 bases in between. This CDR3 has 13 amino acids. Germline V lookup: CDR1 LNHNV, CDR2 YYDKDF (reference sequence). The CDR3 is CATSRDSQETQYF. CDR3 bases: TGTGCCACCAGCAGAGACTCCCAAGAGACCCAGTACTTC.

The chain links TRBV28 to TRBJ2-5; 7 bases map to TRBD1. The CDR3 runs 14 residues. V lost 5 bases, J lost 3 bases, and 6 bases stayed unmatched. The V gene's germline CDR1 is MDHEN and CDR2 SYDVKM. The CDR3 nucleotides are TGTGCCAGCAGTACGACAGGGTGGGAAGAGACCCAGTACTTC. Residues: CASSTTGWEETQYF.